What follows are 5 T cell receptor beta chains derived from one specimen sequenced in a study of OX40 agonist ivuxolimab in advanced cancers. Profiled with immunoSEQ multiplex PCR; TCRdb holds only in-frame clones, not every one. The sample lists 30,000 to 45,000 clones, 85% to 90% seen once, with 32% in the top ten. The starting material was CD4+ or CD8+ T cells sorted from blood, obtained in a trial of the OX40 agonist ivuxolimab. The receptors here all came from an adult with an advanced solid tumor such as melanoma, head and neck, liver or kidney cancer.

The chain has TRBV5-6 and TRBJ1-2; D not certain. Trimming shortened V by 5 bases and J by 2 bases, and 10 bases separated the two germline ends. The germline V gene has CDR1 SGHDT and CDR2 YYEEEE. The CDR3 is 13 amino acids. The CDR3 is CASRETPNYGYTF. The CDR3 bases are TGTGCCAGCAGAGAAACACCCAACTATGGCTACACCTTC.

This sequence joins TRBV6-1 and TRBJ1-1; 7 bases fit TRBD1. CDR3 length equals 13 residues. Germline CDR1 MNHNS, CDR2 SASEGT. The V gene end was trimmed by 4 bases and the J gene end by 10 bases; junction bases not matched to a gene: 9. The CDR3 DNA follows: TGTGCCAGCAGTGTAATCGAGGGGGCAAGAGCTTTCTTT. Translating it yields CASSVIEGARAFF.

This rearrangement joins TRBV2 to TRBJ1-6; D is possibly TRBD1 (5 bases). CDR1 is SNHLY and CDR2 is FYNNEI in the germline V gene. With 7 bases removed from V and 7 bases from J, the gap between germline ends came to 17 bases. The CDR3 contains 15 residues. In DNA form, the CDR3 reads TGTGCCAGCATGGTGAACGGGGACCGAAATTCACCCCTCCACTTT. Its translation: CASMVNGDRNSPLHF.

The chain has TRBV2 and TRBJ2-7; D gene unclear. Trimming shortened V by 6 bases and J by 2 bases, and 11 bases separated the two germline ends. Germline V gene data show CDR1 as SNHLY and CDR2 as FYNNEI. The CDR3 spans 13 residues. CDR3 nucleotide sequence: TGTGCCAGCAGGGGCCCCAGAACCTACGAGCAGTACTTC. Encoded protein: CASRGPRTYEQYF. Full variable domain (outside the CDR3, taken from reference TRBV2 and TRBJ2-7): EPEVTQTPSHQVTQMGQEVILRCVPISNHLYFYWYRQILGQKVEFLVSFYNNEISEKSEIFDDQFSVERPDGSNFTLKIRSTKLEDSAMYFCASRGPRTYEQYFGPGTRLTVT.

The chain recombines TRBV11-2 with TRBJ1-1; perhaps TRBD1 as D (5 bases). CDR1 is SGHAT, CDR2 FQNNGV, per germline. The CDR3 covers 13 residues. Between the trimmed V and J ends, which lost 5 bases and 1 base, there was a span of 8 bases. The CDR3 loop reads CASSADRNTEAFF. CDR3 DNA: TGTGCCAGCAGCGCCGACAGGAACACTGAAGCTTTCTTT.